This T cell receptor (beta chain) stems from a study of Graves' ophthalmopathy and Graves' hyperthyroidism. The PBMCs originated from over 9 ml of fresh peripheral blood. This CDR3 comprises 13 residues. With 7 bases clipped from V and 9 bases from J, the junction kept 3 bases outside the gene matches. In germline, CDR1 is SQVTM, CDR2 ANQGSEA. Amplifying from RNA transcripts, the study obtained TCR beta CDR3 regions. Second-round multiplex PCR came after first-round RT-PCR with HTBI primers. TCRdb used MiXCR to reprocess the multiplex PCR reads, holding one entry per CDR3 protein. Here the sample spans 240,000 or so distinct CDR3 sequences, 45% being singletons.

Sample: peripheral blood. The rearrangement uses TRBV29-1 and TRBJ2-1, with 16 nucleotides matching TRBD2. The sequence was obtained from an adult man with Graves' ophthalmopathy. The CDR3 is CSGGLAGGGEQFF. DNA for the CDR3: TGCAGCGGGGGACTAGCGGGAGGGGGTGAGCAGTTCTTC.